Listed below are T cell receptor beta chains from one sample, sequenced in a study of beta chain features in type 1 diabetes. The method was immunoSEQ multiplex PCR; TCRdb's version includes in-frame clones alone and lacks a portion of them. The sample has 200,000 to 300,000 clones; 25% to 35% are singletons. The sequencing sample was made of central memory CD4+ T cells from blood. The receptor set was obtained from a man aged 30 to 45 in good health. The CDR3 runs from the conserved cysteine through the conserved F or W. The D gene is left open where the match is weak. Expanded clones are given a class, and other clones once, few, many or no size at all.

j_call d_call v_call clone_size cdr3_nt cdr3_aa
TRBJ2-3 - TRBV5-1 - TGCGCCAGCAGCCTCCGGGCTAGCCCTGGCACAGATACGCAGTATTTT CASSLRASPGTDTQYF
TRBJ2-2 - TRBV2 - TGTGCCAGCAGTGAACTAGCTGCCGGGGAGCTGTTTTTT CASSELAAGELFF
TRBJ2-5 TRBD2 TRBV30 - TGTGCCTGGACTAGCGGGAGCTGGGAGACCCAGTACTTC CAWTSGSWETQYF
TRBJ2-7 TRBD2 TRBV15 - TGTGCCACCAGCAGACAAAGACTAGCGGGAACCCTCTCCTACGAGCAGTACTTC CATSRQRLAGTLSYEQYF
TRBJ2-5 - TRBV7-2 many TGTGCCAGCAGCTCGGGGGCTTGGCGCCAGTACTTC CASSSGAWRQYF
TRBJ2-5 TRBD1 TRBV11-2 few TGTGCCAGCAGCTCCGGGACAGGGGGCCGAGAGACCCAGTACTTC CASSSGTGGRETQYF
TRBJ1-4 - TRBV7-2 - TGTGCCAGCAGCTTAGCTCTGGACGAAAAACTGTTTTTT CASSLALDEKLFF
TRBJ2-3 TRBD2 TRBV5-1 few TGCGCCAGCAGGTTAAGCGGGGCGGCCACAGATACGCAGTATTTT CASRLSGAATDTQYF
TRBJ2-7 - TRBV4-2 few TGTGCCAGCAGCCAAGATAGAAGAGGAGGCTCGTACTTC CASSQDRRGGSYF
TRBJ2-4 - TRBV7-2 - TGTGCCAGCAGCGACCCTAGCAAAAACATTCAGTACTTC CASSDPSKNIQYF
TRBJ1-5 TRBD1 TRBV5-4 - TGTGCCAGCAGCTCCGACAGGGATCAGCCCCAGCATTTT CASSSDRDQPQHF
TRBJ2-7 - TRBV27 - TGTGCCAGCAGACCACAGGGTTCCTACGAGCAGTACTTC CASRPQGSYEQYF
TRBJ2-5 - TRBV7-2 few TGTGCCAGCAGCTTAGCCCGGGGGGCTCGCCAAGAGACCCAGTACTTC CASSLARGARQETQYF
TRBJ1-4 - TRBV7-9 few TGTGCCAGCAGCCAGGGCAATAATGAAAAACTGTTTTTT CASSQGNNEKLFF
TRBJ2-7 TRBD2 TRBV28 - TGTGCCAGCAGTTTAAGGACTAGCGGGGTCTACGAGCAGTACTTC CASSLRTSGVYEQYF
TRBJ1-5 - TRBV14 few TGTGCCAGCAGCCAAGGGGCAGGCGGACAGCCCCAGCATTTT CASSQGAGGQPQHF
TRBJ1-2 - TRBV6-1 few TGTGCCAGCAGAGAGATCAGTTCGAGCTATGGCTACACCTTC CASREISSSYGYTF
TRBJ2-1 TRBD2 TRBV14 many TGTGCCAGCAGCCAAGTTGTCGGGAGGCAGGGCAATGAGCAGTTCTTC CASSQVVGRQGNEQFF
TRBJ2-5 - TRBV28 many TGTGCCAGCATCGAGACCCAGTACTTC CASIETQYF
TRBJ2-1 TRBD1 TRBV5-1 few TGCGCCAGCACCCCGGGACAGGGTTCCTACAATGAGCAGTTCTTC CASTPGQGSYNEQFF
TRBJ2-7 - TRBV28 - TGTGCCAGCACCACCCGGGACGGCCACTACGAGCAGTACTTC CASTTRDGHYEQYF
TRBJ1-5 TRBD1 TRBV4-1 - TGCGCCAGCAGCCAAGATGTCGGGACAGCTAGCAATCAGCCCCAGCATTTT CASSQDVGTASNQPQHF
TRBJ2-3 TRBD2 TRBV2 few TGTGACAGCAGTGAAGGGGTGTCTAGCGGGAACACAGATACGCAGTATTTT CDSSEGVSSGNTDTQYF
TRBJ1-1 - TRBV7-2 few TGTGCCAGCATTGGACTCATGAACACTGAAGCTTTCTTT CASIGLMNTEAFF
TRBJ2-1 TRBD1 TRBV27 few TGTGCCAGCAGTTTGTACACAGGGGGAAGGCGAGAGCAGTTCTTC CASSLYTGGRREQFF
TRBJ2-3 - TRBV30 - TGTGCCTGGAGCCTCGGGGCGTTTAGCACAGATACGCAGTATTTT CAWSLGAFSTDTQYF
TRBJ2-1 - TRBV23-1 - TGCGCCAGCAGTCAGTCAGGGGGAGGCGTGTGTGAGCAGTTCTTC CASSQSGGGVCEQFF
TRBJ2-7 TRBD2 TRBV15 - TGTGCCACCAGCAGAGATCGCGGGAGGGCGCACGAGCAGTACTTC CATSRDRGRAHEQYF
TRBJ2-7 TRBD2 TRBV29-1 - TGCAGCGTTACACTAGCGGGAGTGTTGTACGAGCAGTACTTC CSVTLAGVLYEQYF
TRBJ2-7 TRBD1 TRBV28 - TGTGCCAGCAGTTTAACAGGGGGCTACGAGCAGTACTTC CASSLTGGYEQYF
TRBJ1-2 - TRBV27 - TGTGCCAGCAGTTTGAGTACAGGGCTGATTTCGCATGGCTACACCTTC CASSLSTGLISHGYTF
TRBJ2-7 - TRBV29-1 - TGCAGCGTAAAAACAGGGTTCGGCGAGCAGTACTTC CSVKTGFGEQYF
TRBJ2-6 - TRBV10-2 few TGCGCCAGCAGTGAAAGAACTGGGGCCAACGTCCTGACTTTC CASSERTGANVLTF
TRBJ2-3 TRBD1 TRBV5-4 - TGTGCCAGCAGCTTGGGACAGGGGAGCACAGATACGCAGTATTTT CASSLGQGSTDTQYF
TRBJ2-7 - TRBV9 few TGTGCCAGCAGCGCACAGGGAGGGCCCTACGAGCAGTACTTC CASSAQGGPYEQYF
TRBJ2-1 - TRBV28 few TGTGCCAGCAGTATAGGCGGATTGGTCCCCTCGCATGAGCAGTTCTTC CASSIGGLVPSHEQFF
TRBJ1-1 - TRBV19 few TGTGCCAGTAGTCTACCAAAGTCTGAAGCTTTCTTT CASSLPKSEAFF
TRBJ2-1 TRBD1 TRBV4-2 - TGTGCCAGCAGTCTCTTGGGACAGGGGTCCTATGAGCAGTTCTTC CASSLLGQGSYEQFF
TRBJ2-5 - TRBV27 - TGTGCCAGCAGAATCCGCGGGCGCCAAGAGACCCAGTACTTC CASRIRGRQETQYF
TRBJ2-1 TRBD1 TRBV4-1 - TGCGCCAGCAGCCAAGGGGACAGCTACAATGAGCAGTTCTTC CASSQGDSYNEQFF
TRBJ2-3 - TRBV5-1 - TGCGCCAGCAGCCCCAGGCTCGACAGGTCTAACACAGATACGCAGTATTTT CASSPRLDRSNTDTQYF
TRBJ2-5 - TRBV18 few TGTGCCAGCTCACCAGGGTTGCGAGAGACCCAGTACTTC CASSPGLRETQYF
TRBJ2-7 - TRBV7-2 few TGTGCCAGCAGTCAACCGGGGGTCCCCTACGAGCAGTACTTC CASSQPGVPYEQYF
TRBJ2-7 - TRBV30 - TGTGCCTGGAGTGTTGGAGGACTGTACGAGCAGTACTTC CAWSVGGLYEQYF
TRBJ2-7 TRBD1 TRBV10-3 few TGTGCCATCAGCACCGGGACAGGGTCCTACGAGCAGTACTTC CAISTGTGSYEQYF
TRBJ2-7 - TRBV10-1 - TGCGCCAGCAGTGAAGGCGGGTCCTACGAGCAGTACTTC CASSEGGSYEQYF
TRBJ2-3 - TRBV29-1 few TGCAGCGTTGGGGGTGACACAGATACGCAGTATTTT CSVGGDTDTQYF
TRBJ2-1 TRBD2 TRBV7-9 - TGTGCCAGCAGCTTGACTAGCGGGGGGACCTACAATGAGCAGTTCTTC CASSLTSGGTYNEQFF
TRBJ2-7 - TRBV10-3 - TGTGCCATCAGTGGTCGAGCTGGGGGCTACGAGCAGTACTTC CAISGRAGGYEQYF
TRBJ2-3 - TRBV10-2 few TGCGCCAGCAGTGAGGGTAGAAGCACAGATACGCAGTATTTT CASSEGRSTDTQYF
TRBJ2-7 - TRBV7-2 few TGTGCCAGCAGCCTCGCCGCTTTCCCAGTCTACGAGCAGTACTTC CASSLAAFPVYEQYF
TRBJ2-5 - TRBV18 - TGTGCCACCCGGGCAGACCAAGAGACCCAGTACTTC CATRADQETQYF
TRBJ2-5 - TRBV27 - TGTGCCAGAAGGGGAGAGACCCAGTACTTC CARRGETQYF
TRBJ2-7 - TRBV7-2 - TGTGCCAGCAGCTCCGACTCGACTACGTCCTACGAGCAGTACTTC CASSSDSTTSYEQYF
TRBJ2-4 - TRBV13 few TGTGCCAGCAGCCATACCGGCGGCCCCAAAAACATTCAGTACTTC CASSHTGGPKNIQYF
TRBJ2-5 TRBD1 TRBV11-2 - TGTGCCAGCAGCCCCAGACAGGGGTTGGAGGAGACCCAGTACTTC CASSPRQGLEETQYF
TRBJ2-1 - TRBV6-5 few TGTGCCAGCAGTCCGACAAAAACCACCTACAATGAGCAGTTCTTC CASSPTKTTYNEQFF
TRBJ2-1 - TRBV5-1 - TGCGCCAGCAGCTTGGACAGAAACAATGAGCAGTTCTTC CASSLDRNNEQFF
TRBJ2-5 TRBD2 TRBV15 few TGTGCCACCAGCAGGTTCCGGGGGGGCGGAGAGACCCAGTACTTC CATSRFRGGGETQYF